This T cell receptor beta chain was sequenced for a study of T cells after posttransplantation cyclophosphamide. This clone occurred many times. Its antigen is unknown. Germline V gene data show CDR1 as SNHLY and CDR2 as FYNNEI. J lost 4 bases, V lost 4 bases, and 8 bases had no gene match. The length of the CDR3 is 15 residues. Assay: immunoSEQ multiplex PCR; the TCRdb copy retains only in-frame clones and omits some. This sample includes about 24,000 clones with no singletons; its ten biggest clones take up approximately 4.8%. Study-wide findings and caveats: Later post-transplant blood repertoires were often dominated by donor CD8+ memory clones. Skin or GI-infiltrating T cells shared few TRB sequences with blood. After PTCy, TRB diversity resembled that of CNI/methotrexate controls.

This TCR was recovered from a woman in her 50s in good health, CMV-negative, and a related stem cell transplant donor. The sample consisted of PBMCs. The rearrangement links TRBV2 to TRBJ1-1; 8 nucleotides line up with TRBD1. Here the CDR3 reads CASSGWTGMGTEAFF. CDR3 in DNA: TGTGCCAGCAGTGGCTGGACAGGGATGGGCACTGAAGCTTTCTTT.